This entry concerns a single T cell receptor (beta chain). This clonotype was seen a few times. It has no known antigen specificity. No qualities accompany the bases; no much larger clone lies one base away. Libraries were built with PCR. TCRdb lists the instrument as Illumina HiSeq 2500. To reduce PCR and sequencing biases, unique molecular identifiers were incorporated into the TCR beta cDNA libraries. Around 500,000 cDNA molecules were obtained for every 1 to 10 million input T cells, so each molecule roughly corresponded to one T cell. The patient libraries were prepared and sequenced using the same protocol as the earlier healthy control dataset. Samples belonging to the same batch were prepared together, multiplexed and sequenced on a shared HiSeq lane. The study's processing was this. Raw barcoded reads were processed with MIGEC, and single-read molecular identifier groups were discarded before consensus assembly and CDR3 extraction. Clonotype tables were post-analysed with VDJtools, normalizing diversity by down-sampling all datasets to the smallest sample size. Repertoire overlap clustering matched CDR3 amino acid but not nucleotide sequences to correct batch-related cross-sample contamination. TCRdb trimmed public reads at Q25 via fastp, called clones via MiXCR and kept in-frame beta chains. Every entry covers one CDR3 protein and lists the most common genes and DNA from its rows. The V and J calls, along with clone size, are taken from TCRdb and not from the paper's own processing. For this sample the table gives a few hundred thousand distinct CDR3 sequences, of which roughly 35% were detected only once. The top ten constitute around an eighth of the sample.

This sample is part of a study of post-analysis software for immune sequencing data (dated by TCRdb to between 2015 and 2017). For context, the study as a whole: Recorded disease courses included relapsing-remitting, secondary progressive and progressive-relapsing multiple sclerosis, with some patients lacking subtype annotation. Patient repertoires were compared against about a dozen previously published healthy control repertoires from donors aged about 6 to 26 years. A subset of samples was prepared in parallel using single-end sample barcoding, then pooled and co-amplified after Illumina adapter ligation.

The V end loses 2 bases and the J end loses 1 base, and a stretch of 8 bases separates them. CDR1 and CDR2, per the germline V gene (reference sequence), are SEHNR and FQNEAQ. The CDR3 has 14 amino acids, counting the end cysteine and phenylalanine. Kept here is only the CDR3 DNA, which spans 42 bases and is read in frame from base 1. To demonstrate the VDJtools post-analysis software, the study profiled TCR beta repertoires from the peripheral blood of about 13 young patients with multiple sclerosis. The patients with multiple sclerosis were children and adolescents between about 6 and 17 years of age. Results the study describes overall, beyond this receptor: Patients showed significantly higher frequencies than controls for about 5 TRBV segments, among them TRBV5-6, TRBV5-1 and TRBV20-1. The control group was slightly older than the multiple sclerosis patient group. Compared with controls, multiple sclerosis patients had significantly lower normalized Chao1 diversity, a finding suggesting substantial peripheral T-cell clonal expansion. Direct clustering with F measure showed strong co-clustering of samples prepared in the same batch, prompting a batch-effect correction.

The rearrangement combines TRBV7-9 with TRBJ1-1; D gene: possibly TRBD1, on 5 matching bases. The sequence came from a girl under 18 with multiple sclerosis. Sequenced material: blood. The nucleotide sequence is TGTGCCAGCAGCTTACTTCAGGGGAACACTGAAGCTTTCTTT. It is translated as CASSLLQGNTEAFF.